The 24 T cell receptor beta chains reported below all come from one sample, sequenced in a study of blood T cell repertoires in COVID-19 (dated by TCRdb to about 2020). The method was the immunoSEQ multiplex PCR assay. TCRdb's version of the immuneACCESS table is confined to in-frame rearrangements and falls short of the full clone set. An unresolved V gene accounts for under half of the shortfall where checked; the remainder is of unknown origin. The sample includes about 93,000 clones, with approximately 87% observed a single time. Roughly 1.5% of the sample goes to the ten largest clones. Sequencing was done on a sample of peripheral blood. Receptor source: a human donor with active COVID-19. The donor label of this sample is uncertain.

The chain uses TRBV24-1 and TRBJ2-5; 7 bases map to TRBD1. The CDR3 covers 13 residues. With V trimmed by 7 bases and J by 5 bases, 6 bases remained unmatched. The germline gives CDR1 KGHDR, CDR2 SFDVKD. The CDR3 sequence is CATSSGGVETQYF. Written as DNA, the CDR3 is TGTGCCACCAGCTCAGGGGGTGTGGAGACCCAGTACTTC.

The rearrangement links TRBV12-5 to TRBJ1-5, with D unclear. The ends were cut back, 10 bases at V and 0 bases at J, with 16 bases in the middle. The CDR3 totals 15 residues. Germline V gives CDR1 LGHNT, CDR2 FRNRAP. CDR3 nucleotides: TGTGCTACATCTGCCGGGGATTATAGCAATCAGCCCCAGCATTTT. Translation: CATSAGDYSNQPQHF.

This sequence joins TRBV28 and TRBJ2-5, with D possibly matching TRBD1 (5 bases). The CDR3 is made up of 14 amino acids. V was clipped by 9 bases and J by 2 bases, with 16 bases between them. CDR1 is MDHEN and CDR2 is SYDVKM in the germline V gene. CDR3 region: CASRPQGSQETQYF. The CDR3 region has the DNA TGTGCCAGTAGACCCCAGGGATCGCAAGAGACCCAGTACTTC.

This chain uses TRBV27 with TRBJ2-7; D unresolved. CDR3 length equals 16 residues. Per the germline V gene, CDR1 is MNHEY and CDR2 is SMNVEV (reference sequence). V was cut by 0 bases and J by 2 bases, with 14 bases left in between. CDR3 sequence (DNA): TGTGCCAGCAGTTTATCCTGGGTACTACAAGCCTACGAGCAGTACTTC. Translated, it gives CASSLSWVLQAYEQYF.

The chain has TRBV4-2 and TRBJ1-5; D possibly corresponds to TRBD1 (5 bases). The germline V gene encodes CDR1 LGHNA and CDR2 YNFKEQ. Between the trimmed V and J ends, which lost 3 bases and 7 bases, there was a span of 10 bases. CDR3 length equals 13 residues. As DNA, the CDR3 is TGTGCCAGCAGCCAGACAGTGGGGCAGCCCCAGCATTTT. It translates to CASSQTVGQPQHF.

J is TRBJ1-1 and V is TRBV7-6; 7 nucleotides agree with TRBD1. Germline assignment: CDR1 SGHVS and CDR2 FNYEAQ. This CDR3 has 13 amino acids. V was clipped by 5 bases and J by 5 bases; unmatched bases: 5. The CDR3 DNA follows: TGTGCCAGCAGCAACAGGGGCGGAACTGAAGCTTTCTTT. Translating it yields CASSNRGGTEAFF.

V and J are TRBV29-1 and TRBJ1-2; D gene unclear. Trimming cost V 1 base and J 8 bases, with 17 bases left between them. The germline gives CDR1 SQVTM, CDR2 ANQGSEA. The CDR3 consists of 14 residues. The DNA for the CDR3 is TGCAGCGTTGAAGTAGTTAGGGAGGGTCCCGGCTACACCTTC. Encoded protein: CSVEVVREGPGYTF.

The V call is TRBV14, the J call TRBJ1-5; 8 positions agree with TRBD1. Germline values: CDR1 SGHDN, CDR2 FVKESK. V lost 4 bases to trimming and J lost 3 bases; unmatched junction nucleotides: 8. The CDR3 covers 16 residues. In DNA, the CDR3 is TGTGCCAGCAGCCCAGAGTCCAGGGGGCTCAATCAGCCCCAGCATTTT. Protein product: CASSPESRGLNQPQHF.

J is TRBJ1-5 and V is TRBV7-9, with D perhaps TRBD1 (5 bases). Germline CDR1 and CDR2: SEHNR and FQNEAQ (reference sequence). CDR3 length: 14 residues. V lost 1 base, J lost 3 bases, and 7 bases lay in between. In DNA, the CDR3 is TGTGCCAGCAGCTTAGGACAGACCAATCAGCCCCAGCATTTT. Its protein is CASSLGQTNQPQHF.

The chain combines TRBV12-3 or TRBV12-4 with TRBJ1-1; 8 bases match TRBD1. The CDR3 has 13 residues. Germline trimming cut 5 bases from V and 5 bases from J; bases unmatched to any gene: 4. CDR3 sequence (DNA): TGTGCCAGCAGTGCAAGACAGGGGACTGAAGCTTTCTTT. It encodes CASSARQGTEAFF.

This chain uses TRBV15 with TRBJ2-7; 12 bases align to TRBD1. The V and J ends lost 1 base and 5 bases, in that order; junction bases with no gene match: 3. CDR1 LNHNV and CDR2 YYDKDF come from the germline V gene (reference sequence). This CDR3 contains 15 residues. The DNA for the CDR3 is TGTGCCACCAGCAGAGCCGGGACAGGGGGCGACGAGCAGTACTTC. Protein: CATSRAGTGGDEQYF.

V usage is TRBV25-1 and J usage is TRBJ1-1; D remains unclear. The CDR3 has 14 amino acids. Germline CDR1 MGHDK, CDR2 SYGVNS. V lost 4 bases to trimming and J lost 2 bases, with 11 bases between them. The chain's CDR3 is CASSVDGVNTEAFF. CDR3 sequence (DNA): TGTGCCAGCAGTGTTGACGGGGTAAACACTGAAGCTTTCTTT.

The chain combines TRBV7-6 with TRBJ2-7, with D possibly being TRBD2 (5 bases). Looked up from germline, CDR1 is SGHVS and CDR2 is FNYEAQ. The CDR3 consists of 15 residues. Trimming removed 5 bases from V and 5 bases from J, with 19 bases in between. For the CDR3, the DNA is TGTGCCAGCAGCCTCGAGGGCCTTAGGACGGACGAGCAGTACTTC. Translated, it gives CASSLEGLRTDEQYF.

The J gene is TRBJ1-5, the V gene TRBV5-6; D unresolved. The CDR3 loop spans 14 amino acids. The V and J ends lost 2 bases and 1 base respectively, with 7 bases between them. The V gene's germline CDR1 is SGHDT and CDR2 YYEEEE. CDR3 sequence reads: CASSLAYSNQPQHF. Here the CDR3 DNA reads TGTGCCAGCAGCTTAGCCTACAGCAATCAGCCCCAGCATTTT.

This chain links TRBV28 with TRBJ2-6; perhaps TRBD2 as D (6 bases). Trimming shortened V by 6 bases and J by 0 bases, and 15 bases separated the two germline ends. In germline, CDR1 is MDHEN, CDR2 SYDVKM. This CDR3 comprises 17 residues. The DNA for the CDR3 is TGTGCCAGCAGCCAAATTGGGGGGAACTCTGGGGCCAACGTCCTGACTTTC. This translates into CASSQIGGNSGANVLTF.

This rearrangement joins TRBV28 to TRBJ2-1, with D possibly being TRBD1 (6 bases). The CDR3 sequence is 14 residues long. Germline lookup yields CDR1 MDHEN and CDR2 SYDVKM. The V and J ends lost 2 bases and 7 bases respectively, with 12 bases between them. CDR3 loop: CASSLGGSTNEQFF. The CDR3 DNA reads TGTGCCAGCAGTTTAGGGGGCTCCACAAATGAGCAGTTCTTC.

This clone appeared a single time. V usage is TRBV9 and J usage is TRBJ2-2; 8 bases fit TRBD1. V gave up 0 bases and J gave up 7 bases; unmatched junction bases: 8. The CDR3 length is 16 residues. CDR1 and CDR2 (germline): SGDLS, YYNGEE. For the CDR3, the DNA is TGTGCCAGCAGCGTAGACGTGCAGGGGGCAGGCGGGGAGCTGTTTTTT. Its translation: CASSVDVQGAGGELFF.

This rearrangement joins TRBV21-1 to TRBJ2-3; the D call of TRBD1 is as the table states it, not checked on the DNA. TRBV21-1 is an annotated pseudogene. CDR3 length equals 15 residues. The CDR3: CASSKGGSFTDTQYF. The CDR3 DNA sequence: TGTGCCAGCAGCAAAGGTGGCAGTTTCACAGATACGCAGTATTTT.

The rearrangement links TRBV7-3 to TRBJ2-5; D remains unclear. This CDR3 contains 13 residues. V was pared by 3 bases and J by 0 bases, with 5 bases between. Germline CDR1 is SGHTA and CDR2 is FQGTGA. The chain's CDR3 is CASSFGNQETQYF. The CDR3 nucleotides read TGTGCCAGCAGCTTTGGCAACCAAGAGACCCAGTACTTC.

This chain uses TRBV6-5 with TRBJ2-7; 9 bases are a match to TRBD2. CDR3 length: 15 amino acids. CDR1 and CDR2 from the germline V gene are MNHEY and SVGAGI. V gave up 8 bases and J gave up 0 bases; unmatched junction bases: 8. CDR3 region: CASSRVAGVSYEQYF. As DNA, the CDR3 is TGTGCCAGCTCCCGGGTAGCGGGGGTCTCCTACGAGCAGTACTTC.

The chain combines TRBV6-5 with TRBJ2-1; the D gene is possibly TRBD2 (6 bases). This CDR3 is 15 amino acids long. The V end was cut by 6 bases, the J end by 2 bases, with 14 bases between. Germline lookup yields CDR1 MNHEY and CDR2 SVGAGI. The CDR3 loop reads CASSRYSGPYNEQFF. The DNA of the CDR3 is TGTGCCAGCAGCAGATATAGCGGACCCTACAATGAGCAGTTCTTC.

The J gene is TRBJ1-6, the V gene TRBV15; the match to TRBD1 covers 11 bases. The V gene end was trimmed by 3 bases and the J gene end by 10 bases; junction bases not matched to a gene: 2. This CDR3 region has 14 residues. Germline values: CDR1 LNHNV, CDR2 YYDKDF (reference sequence). The CDR3 is CATSRDRGQSPLHF. The CDR3 bases are TGTGCCACCAGCAGGGACAGGGGGCAATCACCCCTCCACTTT.

The rearrangement uses TRBV10-3 and TRBJ1-2; D remains unclear. With 3 bases removed from V and 0 bases from J, the gap between germline ends came to 5 bases. Germline CDR1 reads ENHRY; CDR2 reads SYGVKD. CDR3 length equals 13 residues. CDR3 in amino acids: CAISDSANYGYTF. In DNA, the CDR3 is TGTGCCATCAGTGATTCGGCTAACTATGGCTACACCTTC.

The J gene is TRBJ1-6, the V gene TRBV5-1, with a possible D match to TRBD1 (5 bases). This CDR3 is 16 amino acids long. Trimming left V 0 bases short and J 8 bases short, with 15 bases between. Germline V lookup: CDR1 SGHRS, CDR2 YFSETQ. The CDR3: CASSLASQGSDSPLHF. The CDR3 region has the DNA TGCGCCAGCAGCTTGGCCTCGCAGGGTTCTGATTCACCCCTCCACTTT. The full variable domain, completed using reference TRBV5-1 and TRBJ1-6, is KAGVTQTPRYLIKTRGQQVTLSCSPISGHRSVSWYQQTPGQGLQFLFEYFSETQRNKGNFPGRFSGRQFSNSRSEMNVSTLELGDSALYLCASSLASQGSDSPLHFGNGTRLTVT.